This T cell receptor beta chain was recorded in a study of metastatic and nonmetastatic thyroid tumors. Thyroid surgery was performed in patients who had received no treatment beforehand. TCRdb reassembled clones from the PCR reads with MiXCR. The sample lists 30,000 or so clones; roughly 17% were seen once. Germline CDR1 is SNHLY and CDR2 is FYNNEI. The CDR3 is 17 amino acids. This clonotype originated in a female donor with papillary thyroid cancer or a benign thyroid nodule (not recorded which). Some clones in this sample may be carry-over from other donors' samples. The chain joins TRBV2 to TRBJ1-6; 7 nucleotides agree with TRBD1. Sequencing input: blood. As DNA, the CDR3 is TGTGGCAGTGTCCGGAGCAGACAGGGAGGGGCAAATTCACCCCTCCACTTT. Translated, it gives CGSVRSRQGGANSPLHF.